Following are 9 T cell receptor beta chains from one sample sequenced in a study of T cell clonality in common variable immunodeficiency. The study's findings and limits: In common variable immunodeficiency, TCR beta chains reportedly carried fewer deletions and N-nucleotide insertions.

The table came from immunoSEQ multiplex PCR; TCRdb's copy has only in-frame clones and leaves some out. Listed for the sample are around 2,500 clones, none seen a single time. The antigens for these receptors are not known. The specimen was peripheral blood mononuclear cells. The receptors originated from a human donor with common variable immunodeficiency.

There are many counts of this clone. The missing CDR3 end, 3 residues past where the read stops, is filled in from the germline J gene. This rearrangement joins TRBV28 to TRBJ1-2, with TRBD1 identical over 8 bases. Trimming cost V 5 bases and J 4 bases; bases outside gene matches: 18. Per germline, CDR1 MDHEN and CDR2 SYDVKM. The CDR3 runs to 18 residues. The CDR3 reads CASSPLAPTRDRRYGYTF. The part of the CDR3 DNA that was read is TGTGCCAGCAGTCCCCTCGCCCCCACCCGGGACAGGCGCTATGGC.

In its sample, this clone ranks as medium-sized. The read is 3 residues too short to cover the CDR3 end, so that end is filled in from the germline J gene. V usage is TRBV5-8 and J usage is TRBJ1-2; 9 bases are shared with TRBD1. The CDR3 length is 15 residues. The V and J ends lost 4 bases and 6 bases, in that order; junction bases with no gene match: 10. Germline CDR1 SGHTS, CDR2 YDEGEE. The chain's CDR3 is CASSLRTGGKDGYTF. CDR3 bases read: TGTGCCAGCAGCCTGAGAACAGGGGGCAAGGATGGC.

This clone has ten or more counts. The CDR3 end lies 3 residues beyond the end of the read and is filled in from the germline J gene. The chain links TRBV12-3 or TRBV12-4 to TRBJ1-2; D is ambiguous. The CDR3 is made up of 11 amino acids. Trimming left V 8 bases short and J 3 bases short, with 7 bases between. The sequenced CDR3 bases are TGTGCCAGCGGGCCTTACTATGGC. Translation gives CASGPYYG. The complete CDR3 protein is CASGPYYGYTF.

By share, this clone ranks as medium-sized. The read is 3 residues too short to cover the CDR3 end, so that end is filled in from the germline J gene. The chain links TRBV20-1 to TRBJ2-1; 8 bases map to TRBD2. The germline V gene has CDR1 DFQATT and CDR2 SNEGSKA (reference sequence). V lost 5 bases, J lost 1 base, and 7 bases stayed unmatched. The CDR3 extends over 15 amino acids. The part of the CDR3 DNA that was read is TGCAGTGCTCGACGGGGGGGCCAGTCCTACAATGAG. Translation gives CSARRGGQSYNE. The complete CDR3 reads CSARRGGQSYNEQFF.

This clone is labeled as medium-sized (0.01 to 0.1%). The CDR3 end is not reached by the read, which stops 3 residues before it; the germline J gene fills it in. The V and J genes are TRBV6-1 and TRBJ1-5; D unclear. Trimming removed 4 bases from V and 2 bases from J, with 12 bases in between. Germline assignment: CDR1 MNHNS and CDR2 SASEGT. This CDR3 contains 15 residues. The covered CDR3 bases are TGTGCCAGCAGTGGTCCCCGTTTCGGCAATCAGCCC. This gives the protein CASSGPRFGNQP. From start to end, the CDR3 is CASSGPRFGNQPQHF.

In its sample, this clone ranks as medium-sized (0.01 to 0.1%). The read halts 3 residues ahead of the CDR3 end, with the missing end drawn from the germline J gene. The chain combines TRBV15 with TRBJ1-2; a weak D match, TRBD1 (6 bases). The CDR3 has 13 amino acids. CDR1 LNHNV and CDR2 YYDKDF come from the germline V gene (reference sequence). The CDR3 DNA, read in part, is TGTGCCACCAGCAGAGATACAGGGCTGGAC. Translating it yields CATSRDTGLD. The whole CDR3 is CATSRDTGLDYTF.

This clone occurred many times. The CDR3 end is not reached by the read, which stops 3 residues before it; the germline J gene fills it in. The rearrangement joins TRBV4-2 to TRBJ1-1; a weak D match, TRBD1 (6 bases). Germline-derived CDR1 and CDR2 are LGHNA and YNFKEQ. The CDR3 sequence is 18 residues long. Deletions cut 0 bases from V and 0 bases from J, with 17 bases between. The sequenced part of the CDR3 DNA is TGTGCCAGCAGCCAAGATGGTGTCTTACAGGGCATGAACACTGAA. Translating it yields CASSQDGVLQGMNTE. The CDR3, in full, reads CASSQDGVLQGMNTEAFF.

This clone is medium-sized by share. Sequencing ends 3 residues short of the CDR3 end; the germline J gene provides the rest. The rearrangement uses TRBV20-1 and TRBJ1-2; D is unresolved. The V gene lost 1 base and the J gene lost 4 bases, with 10 bases spanning the gap. There are 13 residues in the CDR3. Germline V CDR1 and CDR2: DFQATT, SNEGSKA (reference sequence). Incomplete CDR3 DNA: TGCAGTGCTAGAGCCAATGGGCCCTATGGC. It encodes CSARANGPYG. The whole CDR3 region reads CSARANGPYGYTF.

Relative to its sample, this clone is medium-sized. The read ends 3 residues before the CDR3 terminus; that terminus is restored from the germline J gene. The chain links TRBV20-1 to TRBJ2-7; 8 nucleotides align to TRBD2. J gave up 6 bases and V 0 bases, and 19 bases lay outside the gene matches. The CDR3 runs 18 residues. The germline V gene encodes CDR1 DFQATT and CDR2 SNEGSKA (reference sequence). The CDR3 region is CSARDSWGVGGGYGEQYF. CDR3 bases read: TGCAGTGCTAGAGATAGTTGGGGGGTCGGCGGGGGGTATGGCGAG.